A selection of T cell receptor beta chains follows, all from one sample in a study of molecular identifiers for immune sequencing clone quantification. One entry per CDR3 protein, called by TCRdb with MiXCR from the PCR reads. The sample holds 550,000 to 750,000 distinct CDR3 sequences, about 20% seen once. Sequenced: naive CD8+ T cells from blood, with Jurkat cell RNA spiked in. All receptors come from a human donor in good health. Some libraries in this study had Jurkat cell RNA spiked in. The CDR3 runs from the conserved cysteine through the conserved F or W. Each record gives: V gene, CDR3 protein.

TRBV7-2 CASSLDGTLFYNEQFF
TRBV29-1 CSESGPSSYNEQFF
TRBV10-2 CASSVLGLAGAADTQYF
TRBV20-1 CSARAAWSNTGELFF
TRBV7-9 CASSLEAGGPPTDTQYF
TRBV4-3 CASSQEGGSGNTIYF
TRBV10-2 CASSITTSGSRGEQFF
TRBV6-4 CASSDQGQVAETQYF
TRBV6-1 CASSSGQGVQAYEQYF
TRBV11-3 CASSLVARGPPEDLCQWVFF
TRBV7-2 CASSFDAEKLFF
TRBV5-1 CASSPTLDRTGELFF
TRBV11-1 CASSAPALGEFF
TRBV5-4 CASSLEPGLLAGANNEQFF
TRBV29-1 CSVIFLRLQETQYF
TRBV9 CASSVEGTGIRTDTQYF
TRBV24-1 CATSAQESHNEQFF
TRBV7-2 CASSRGTEYNEQSF
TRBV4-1 CASSQRWGLNTEAFF
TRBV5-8 CASSPRDRGQFHEQYF
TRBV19 CASTEEIGLTNLEAFF
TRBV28 CASSLYGDTEAFF
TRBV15 CATSRDGGVSVPSYGYTF
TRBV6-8 CASSYGKGRKETQYF
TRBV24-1 CATSERGQRAFF
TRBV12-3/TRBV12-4 CASSHGTSRSTDTQYF
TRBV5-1 CASSSRTSRGCEQYF
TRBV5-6 CASSLRWGTLGTDTQYF
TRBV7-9 CASADQYTGANVLTF
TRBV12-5 CASGFLPGVDEKLFF
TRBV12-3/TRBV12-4 CASSPPGQPSYTF